This T cell receptor (beta chain) was identified during a study of early T cells in non-severe SARS-CoV-2 infection. Study details: The chains were unpaired, and the sequenced material was bulk RNA from unsorted whole blood.

The CDR3 runs to 17 residues. Germline V gene sequence: CDR1 WSHSY, CDR2 SAAADI. V lost 3 bases and J lost 2; bases outside the gene matches: 6. Notes on the study in general: Anti-spike CD8 responses were favored by VDJdb matching, which missed private and CD4 specificities.

Unique molecular identifiers were affixed to single, distinct cDNA molecules. TCRdb re-analysed the 5' RACE reads in MiXCR, keeping a single row per CDR3 protein. Among about 70,000 distinct CDR3 sequences listed, roughly 14% were seen once. This clonotype was seen more than once but under ten times. Its antigen is not known. The rearrangement links TRBV10-2 to TRBJ2-2; 10 bases map to TRBD1. The source material was whole blood, sampled at baseline. This clonotype was sampled from an adult who was a healthcare worker with PCR-confirmed SARS-CoV-2 infection or an uninfected control (not recorded which). The CDR3 bases are TGCGCCAGCAGTGACCCGGGACAGGGGACCAACACCGGGGAGCTGTTTTTT. Encoded protein: CASSDPGQGTNTGELFF.